The clone carrying this TCR beta chain was found a few times. Antigen unknown. TCRdb used MiXCR to reprocess the RT-PCR reads, holding one entry per CDR3 protein. The sample holds roughly 700,000 distinct CDR3 sequences, over 11% seen once. This record belongs to a study of response to subunit inactivated influenza vaccine. V lost 4 bases, J lost 3 bases, and 7 bases stayed unmatched. The CDR3 sequence is 15 residues long. In germline, CDR1 is SGHRS, CDR2 YFSETQ. Overall study results and limits: A suggestion made by the authors is that each seasonal influenza vaccination recruits few new T cells.

The clonotype comes from a man aged 45-65 years who received an inactivated influenza vaccine. The J gene is TRBJ2-5, the V gene TRBV5-1; 9 bases are shared with TRBD2. The specimen comprised PBMCs from blood, sampled roughly 2 weeks before vaccination. The CDR3 coding sequence is TGCGCCAGCAGCCTAAGGGTAGCGGGGGAAGAGACCCAGTACTTC. It translates to CASSLRVAGEETQYF.